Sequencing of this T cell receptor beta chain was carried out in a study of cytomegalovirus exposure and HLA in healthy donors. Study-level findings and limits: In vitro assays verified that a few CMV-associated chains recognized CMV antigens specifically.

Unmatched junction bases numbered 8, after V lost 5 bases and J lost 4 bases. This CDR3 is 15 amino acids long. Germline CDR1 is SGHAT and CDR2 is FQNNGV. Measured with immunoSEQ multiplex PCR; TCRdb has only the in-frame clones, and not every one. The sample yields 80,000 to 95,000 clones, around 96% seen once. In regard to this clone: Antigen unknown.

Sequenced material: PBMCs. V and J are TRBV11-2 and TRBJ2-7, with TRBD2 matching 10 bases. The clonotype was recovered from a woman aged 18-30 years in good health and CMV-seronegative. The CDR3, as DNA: TGTGCCAGCAGCCACACAGCGGGAGGGATTTACGAGCAGTACTTC. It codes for CASSHTAGGIYEQYF.